This T cell receptor beta chain originates from a study of T cells in narcolepsy. Study summary: Enrolled donors included narcolepsy type 1 or type 2 patients and healthy controls.

This CDR3 spans 17 amino acids. With 4 bases clipped from V and 1 base from J, the junction kept 7 bases outside the gene matches. From germline, CDR1 is SGHRS and CDR2 YFSETQ. Measured with immunoSEQ multiplex PCR; TCRdb has only the in-frame clones, and not every one. Of 25,000 or so clones listed, roughly 85% are singletons. The receptor's source is a human donor in good health. The chain joins TRBV5-1 to TRBJ2-4; the match to TRBD1 covers 11 bases. Sequences were obtained from memory (CD45RA-) CD4+ T cells from blood. CDR3 DNA sequence: TGCGCCAGCAGCCTTTCCGGACAGGGGGCTGCCAAAAACATTCAGTACTTC. Protein product: CASSLSGQGAAKNIQYF.